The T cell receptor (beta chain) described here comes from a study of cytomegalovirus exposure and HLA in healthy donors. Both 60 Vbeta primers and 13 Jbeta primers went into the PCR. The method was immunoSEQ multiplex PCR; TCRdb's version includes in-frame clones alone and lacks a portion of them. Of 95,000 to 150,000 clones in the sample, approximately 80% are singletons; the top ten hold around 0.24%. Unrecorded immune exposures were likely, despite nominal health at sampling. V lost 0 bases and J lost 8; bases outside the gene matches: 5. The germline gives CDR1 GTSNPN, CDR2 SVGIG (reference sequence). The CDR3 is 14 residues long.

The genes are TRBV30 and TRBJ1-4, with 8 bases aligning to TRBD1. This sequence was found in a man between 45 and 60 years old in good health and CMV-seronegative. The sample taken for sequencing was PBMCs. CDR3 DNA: TGTGCCTGGAGTGTACAGGGGGTAAAGGAAAAACTGTTTTTT. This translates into CAWSVQGVKEKLFF.